These 32 T cell receptor beta chains came from one sample sequenced in a study of blood T cells in healthy people across ages. It was with a sample-barcoded 5' primer and a J-beta primer mix that a second PCR of roughly 7 to 12 cycles was run. TCRdb re-called the 5' RACE reads through MiXCR, storing one row per CDR3 protein. The sample holds 660,000 or so distinct CDR3 sequences; 58% are singletons and the top ten take more than 35%. The material sequenced was blood. All receptors come from a man in his sixties in good health.

V usage is TRBV12-3 or TRBV12-4 and J usage is TRBJ1-2, with D unclear. V lost 1 base and J 9 bases, leaving 15 bases between the germline ends. The CDR3 extends over 14 amino acids. CDR3 sequence: CASSLGAKAASYTF. The CDR3 DNA follows: TGTGCCAGCAGTTTAGGTGCCAAGGCGGCAAGCTACACCTTC.

V usage is TRBV20-1 and J usage is TRBJ2-1; D might be TRBD2 (6 bases). V was trimmed by 0 bases and J by 7 bases, leaving 19 bases between them. Germline V CDR1 and CDR2: DFQATT, SNEGSKA (reference sequence). The length of the CDR3 is 16 residues. The DNA for the CDR3 is TGCAGTGCTAGAGACGGAACGGACTATCTCCGGAATGAGCAGTTCTTC. Its protein is CSARDGTDYLRNEQFF.

The gene calls are TRBV11-3 and TRBJ2-5; 8 positions agree with TRBD2. CDR3 length equals 16 residues. V shed 5 bases and J 11 bases; nucleotides not matched to a gene: 19. Germline CDR1 is SGHNT and CDR2 is YENEEA. This CDR3 reads CASSPGSGTGTDTQYF. The DNA of the CDR3 is TGTGCCAGCAGCCCAGGTAGCGGGACCGGCACAGATACGCAGTACTTC.

The chain combines TRBV3-1 with TRBJ2-5; D could derive from TRBD1 or TRBD2 (5 bases each). Germline V CDR1 and CDR2: LGHDT, YNNKEL (reference sequence). CDR3 length: 17 amino acids. Trimming left V 4 bases short and J 7 bases short, with 25 bases between. CDR3 DNA: TGTGCCAGCAGCCTACGACTTGGGACCCCGACGGTGGGGACCCAGTACTTC. This gives the protein CASSLRLGTPTVGTQYF.

The gene calls are TRBV7-2 and TRBJ2-7; possible D gene TRBD1, 5 bases. Germline V CDR1 and CDR2: SGHTA, FQGNSA. The CDR3 is made up of 14 amino acids. V was shortened by 1 base and J by 2 bases, with 9 bases between the two germline ends. The CDR3 loop reads CASSLGFRAYEQYF. The CDR3 nucleotides are TGTGCCAGCAGCTTAGGTTTCAGGGCCTACGAGCAGTACTTC.

This clonotype has at least ten counts. The chain employs TRBV11-2 and TRBJ2-1; 13 positions match TRBD2. Germline V gene sequence: CDR1 SGHAT, CDR2 FQNNGV. With 0 bases clipped from V and 9 bases from J, the junction kept 2 bases outside the gene matches. The CDR3 sequence is 15 residues long. The CDR3 bases are TGTGCCAGCAGCTTAGAGGGACTAGCGGGGCGTGAGCAGTTCTTC. Its translation is CASSLEGLAGREQFF.

This chain links TRBV11-2 with TRBJ2-3; D call uncertain. This CDR3 region has 13 residues. Germline assignment: CDR1 SGHAT and CDR2 FQNNGV. Deletions cut 4 bases from V and 7 bases from J, with 12 bases between. Here the CDR3 DNA reads TGTGCCAGCAGCTCCCTTCGAGTATATACGCAGTATTTT. Translated, it gives CASSSLRVYTQYF. Complete variable domain (other parts from reference TRBV11-2 and TRBJ2-3): EAGVAQSPRYKIIEKRQSVAFWCNPISGHATLYWYQQILGQGPKLLIQFQNNGVVDDSQLPKDRFSAERLKGVDSTLKIQPAKLEDSAVYLCASSSLRVYTQYFGPGTRLTVL.

CDR3 in DNA: TGCAGTGCTAGAGATCTGGCAGGGGGGGTATTCAATGAGCAGTTCTTC. Amino acid sequence: CSARDLAGGVFNEQFF. The chain carries TRBV20-1 and TRBJ2-1, with D perhaps being TRBD1 or TRBD2 (7 bases each). This CDR3 comprises 16 residues. Looked up from germline, CDR1 is DFQATT and CDR2 is SNEGSKA (reference sequence). V was trimmed by 0 bases and J by 6 bases, leaving 18 bases between them.

J is TRBJ2-3 and V is TRBV12-3 or TRBV12-4, with 9 positions matching TRBD2. The V segment lost 4 bases and the J segment 11 bases; nucleotides outside the gene matches: 10. This CDR3 has 14 residues. CDR3 nucleotide sequence: TGTGCCAGCAGTTGCGGGGGGGGCGGAGATGTGCAGTATTTT. This translates into CASSCGGGGDVQYF.

The rearrangement links TRBV6-5 to TRBJ2-1; the D gene is possibly TRBD2 (7 bases). V was trimmed by 2 bases and J by 6 bases, leaving 14 bases between them. The CDR3 contains 15 residues. Germline CDR1 is MNHEY and CDR2 is SVGAGI. The CDR3 here is CASSYRGLAVNEQFF. The CDR3 DNA sequence: TGTGCCAGCAGTTACCGGGGGCTAGCGGTCAATGAGCAGTTCTTC.

The V and J genes are TRBV7-2 and TRBJ1-2; perhaps TRBD1 as D (5 bases). The CDR3 has 14 residues. Germline lookup yields CDR1 SGHTA and CDR2 FQGNSA. Trimming stripped 3 bases from V and 8 bases from J, with 16 bases between. The DNA of the CDR3 is TGTGCCAGCAGCTTCAGGGTCCCCTTGGCCGGCTACACCTTC. The encoded protein is CASSFRVPLAGYTF.

The genes are TRBV2 and TRBJ2-7, with no clear D. With 7 bases removed from V and 0 bases from J, the gap between germline ends came to 4 bases. The CDR3 covers 11 residues. In germline, CDR1 is SNHLY, CDR2 FYNNEI. CDR3 coding DNA: TGTGCCAGCACCCCCTCCTACGAGCAGTACTTC. Its protein is CASTPSYEQYF.

This sequence joins TRBV20-1 and TRBJ2-3; no firm D call. Germline-derived CDR1 and CDR2 are DFQATT and SNEGSKA (reference sequence). Trimming took 6 bases from V and 1 from J, leaving 8 bases between them. There are 12 residues in the CDR3. CDR3 sequence (DNA): TGCAGTGCCAAATCCGGCACAGATACGCAGTATTTT. Amino acids: CSAKSGTDTQYF.

The chain links TRBV12-3 or TRBV12-4 to TRBJ1-5; D remains unclear. CDR3 length equals 13 residues. Trimming removed 5 bases from V and 7 bases from J, with 12 bases in between. The CDR3: CASSPLREQPQHF. CDR3 nucleotides: TGTGCCAGCAGTCCCCTAAGAGAGCAGCCCCAGCATTTT.

The chain joins TRBV12-3 or TRBV12-4 to TRBJ2-7, with D maybe TRBD1 (5 bases). The CDR3 is made up of 13 amino acids. Trimming shortened V by 8 bases and J by 5 bases, and 16 bases separated the two germline ends. The CDR3 is CASGGTGYDEQYF. The CDR3 region has the DNA TGTGCCAGCGGCGGAACAGGATACGACGAGCAGTACTTC.

At least ten counts were recorded for this clonotype. The chain recombines TRBV10-3 with TRBJ2-3; 11 bases are shared with TRBD2. The V segment lost 6 bases and the J segment 2 bases; nucleotides outside the gene matches: 7. Per the germline V gene, CDR1 is ENHRY and CDR2 is SYGVKD. CDR3 length: 16 amino acids. CDR3 in amino acids: CAISKTSGGNTDTQYF. The CDR3 DNA sequence: TGTGCCATCAGCAAAACTAGCGGGGGAAACACAGATACGCAGTATTTT.

The CDR3 DNA reads TGCAGCGTTGGGGGTACTAAATGGGGCTACACCTTC. It translates to CSVGGTKWGYTF. This rearrangement joins TRBV29-1 to TRBJ1-2, with D unclear. The germline V and J ends were trimmed by 4 bases and 8 bases, with 14 bases remaining between them. The germline V gene has CDR1 SQVTM and CDR2 ANQGSEA. The CDR3 has 12 residues.

V gene TRBV20-1 combines with J gene TRBJ2-1, with D possibly being TRBD1 or TRBD2 (5 bases each). The CDR3 loop spans 13 amino acids. Germline V gives CDR1 DFQATT, CDR2 SNEGSKA (reference sequence). V lost 6 bases, J lost 10 bases, and 19 bases lay in between. For the CDR3, the DNA is TGCAGTGCATCCGGGGCTGACGGCTCCGAGCAGTTCTTC. Translated, it gives CSASGADGSEQFF.

V gene TRBV3-1 combines with J gene TRBJ2-3; D is uncertain. This CDR3 has 12 residues. V was shortened by 2 bases and J by 7 bases, with 7 bases between the two germline ends. Germline V gene lookup returns CDR1 LGHDT and CDR2 YNNKEL (reference sequence). CDR3 bases: TGTGCCAGCAGCCAATCGGGCAATACGCAGTATTTT. This encodes CASSQSGNTQYF.

This clonotype was detected only a few times. This rearrangement joins TRBV20-1 to TRBJ1-5; the D gene is possibly TRBD1 (6 bases). Trimming shortened V by 2 bases and J by 3 bases, and 11 bases separated the two germline ends. The CDR3 has 14 residues. CDR1 is DFQATT and CDR2 is SNEGSKA in the germline V gene (reference sequence). The CDR3 coding sequence is TGCAGTGCTAGACCAGGGGCTTACAATCAGCCCCAGCATTTT. Its translation: CSARPGAYNQPQHF.

The rearrangement joins TRBV29-1 to TRBJ1-4; 10 bases fit TRBD1. J lost 5 bases, V lost 7 bases, and 4 bases had no gene match. This CDR3 spans 13 amino acids. Per germline, CDR1 SQVTM and CDR2 ANQGSEA. CDR3: CSAGQGGNEKLFF. The CDR3 nucleotides read TGCAGCGCTGGACAGGGGGGAAATGAAAAACTGTTTTTT.

The chain employs TRBV20-1 and TRBJ2-1, with D possibly matching TRBD2 (6 bases). Germline loops: CDR1 DFQATT, CDR2 SNEGSKA (reference sequence). This CDR3 is 15 amino acids long. V was clipped by 6 bases and J by 2 bases, with 17 bases between them. The CDR3 loop is CSATGVQSPYNEQFF. Written as DNA, the CDR3 is TGCAGTGCCACGGGGGTACAAAGCCCCTACAATGAGCAGTTCTTC.

This clonotype was seen at least ten times. CDR3 in DNA: TGCAGTGCTTGTAGCGGGGGGGACGCCAAAGAGACCCAGTACTTC. This gives the protein CSACSGGDAKETQYF. The genes are TRBV20-1 and TRBJ2-5; 11 bases agree with TRBD2. CDR1 is DFQATT, CDR2 SNEGSKA, per germline (reference sequence). V shed 5 bases, J shed 3 bases, and the junction held 8 bases outside the gene matches. The CDR3 is made up of 15 amino acids.

This clonotype was found once. This rearrangement joins TRBV7-2 to TRBJ2-2, with D maybe TRBD2 (5 bases). Between the trimmed V and J ends, which lost 5 bases and 7 bases, there was a span of 17 bases. The germline CDR1 and CDR2 sequences are SGHTA and FQGNSA. This CDR3 comprises 15 residues. This CDR3 reads CASSLLRGLIGELFF. Written as DNA, the CDR3 is TGTGCCAGCAGCCTACTCCGTGGACTTATCGGGGAGCTGTTTTTT. Drawing the rest from reference TRBV7-2 and TRBJ2-2, the complete variable domain is GAGVSQSPSNKVTEKGKDVELRCDPISGHTALYWYRQSLGQGLEFLIYFQGNSAPDKSGLPSDRFSAERTGGSVSTLTIQRTQQEDSAVYLCASSLLRGLIGELFFGEGSRLTVL.

V is TRBV6-5 and J is TRBJ1-4, with TRBD1 as a possible D gene (6 bases). The germline V gene has CDR1 MNHEY and CDR2 SVGAGI. Trimming removed 4 bases at V and 4 bases at J, with 10 bases between. There are 14 residues in the CDR3. For the CDR3, the DNA is TGTGCCAGCAGTTTACAGGGACTTAATGAAAAACTGTTTTTT. This translates into CASSLQGLNEKLFF.

This clonotype was seen only a few times. The chain links TRBV27 to TRBJ2-3, with 7 bases matching TRBD1. The CDR3 sequence is 14 residues long. Germline V gene data show CDR1 as MNHEY and CDR2 as SMNVEV (reference sequence). The V segment lost 5 bases and the J segment 6 bases; nucleotides outside the gene matches: 8. The CDR3 here is CASSGSGGWDTQYF. In DNA, the CDR3 is TGTGCCAGCAGTGGTTCAGGGGGTTGGGATACGCAGTATTTT.

This clonotype has at least ten counts. The V gene is TRBV20-1, the J gene TRBJ2-5, with D perhaps TRBD2 (6 bases). The CDR3 totals 13 residues. V lost 3 bases, J lost 2 bases, and 10 bases lay in between. Germline V gene data show CDR1 as DFQATT and CDR2 as SNEGSKA (reference sequence). CDR3: CSARVSGQETQYF. CDR3 bases: TGCAGTGCTAGGGTTAGCGGACAAGAGACCCAGTACTTC.

This clonotype appeared a single time. The rearrangement joins TRBV18 to TRBJ2-5, with 7 bases that match TRBD1. CDR3 size: 17 residues. Trimming removed 6 bases from V and 0 bases from J; junction bases left unmatched: 13. The germline gives CDR1 KGHSH, CDR2 LQKENI. The CDR3 protein is CASSQNRDSWYQETQYF. The CDR3 DNA reads as TGTGCCAGCTCTCAAAACCGGGACAGTTGGTACCAAGAGACCCAGTACTTC.

The chain carries TRBV20-1 and TRBJ2-5; TRBD2 agrees at 12 bases. The CDR3 sequence is 15 residues long. Germline V gene sequence: CDR1 DFQATT, CDR2 SNEGSKA (reference sequence). Germline trimming cut 4 bases from V and 3 bases from J; bases unmatched to any gene: 6. CDR3 sequence: CSANRWTSGEETQYF. CDR3 coding DNA: TGCAGTGCTAACCGCTGGACTAGCGGGGAAGAGACCCAGTACTTC.

The V and J genes are TRBV2 and TRBJ2-3, with 8 bases fitting TRBD2. The V gene's germline CDR1 is SNHLY and CDR2 FYNNEI. Trimming cost V 6 bases and J 2 bases; bases outside gene matches: 7. The CDR3 is 15 residues long. CDR3 DNA: TGTGCCAGCAGACAACAAGCGGGGGTCACAGATACGCAGTATTTT. Protein: CASRQQAGVTDTQYF.

This chain connects TRBV29-1 to TRBJ1-2; TRBD1 might be the D (6 bases). The V gene's germline CDR1 is SQVTM and CDR2 ANQGSEA. V lost 6 bases and J lost 6, with 20 bases in between. CDR3 length equals 14 residues. CDR3 coding DNA: TGCAGCGTCCTGAGGGTACAGGGTATCGATGGCTACACCTTC. It translates to CSVLRVQGIDGYTF.

This clonotype was picked up one time. This rearrangement joins TRBV20-1 to TRBJ2-3, with 7 bases that match TRBD1. CDR3 size: 13 residues. The V gene end was trimmed by 5 bases and the J gene end by 1 base; junction bases not matched to a gene: 3. Germline CDR1 DFQATT, CDR2 SNEGSKA (reference sequence). CDR3 DNA: TGCAGTGCTCACAGGGGTGGCACAGATACGCAGTATTTT. This encodes CSAHRGGTDTQYF.